These 27 T cell receptor beta chains came from one sample sequenced in a study of neurological immune-mediated disorders. Stated time point: technical triplicate 1. From the 5' RACE reads, TCRdb called clonotypes with MiXCR, one entry per CDR3 protein. The data contain 25,000 or so distinct CDR3 sequences, about 12% of them singletons. Input material: CD4+ T cells from blood. Source of these receptors: a female donor with HTLV-1-associated myelopathy (HAM/TSP).

This clonotype came up many times. Written as DNA, the CDR3 is TGTGCCAGCAGCGCGAACGACTATCCTAGCTACGAGCAGTACTTC. Translation: CASSANDYPSYEQYF. The chain couples TRBV9 to TRBJ2-7; maybe TRBD2 (5 bases). Germline V lookup: CDR1 SGDLS, CDR2 YYNGEE. V lost 3 bases to trimming and J lost 3 bases, with 16 bases between them. This CDR3 has 15 residues.

This clonotype was observed many times. The chain couples TRBV20-1 to TRBJ1-2; 9 positions match TRBD1. CDR1 and CDR2 (germline): DFQATT, SNEGSKA (reference sequence). The trim removed 6 bases at V and 6 bases at J, leaving 5 bases unmatched. The length of the CDR3 is 12 residues. The CDR3 DNA follows: TGCAGTGCCCAGGGACAGGGTCATGGCTACACCTTC. It is translated as CSAQGQGHGYTF.

The V and J genes are TRBV6-2 or TRBV6-3 and TRBJ1-1; weak D call: TRBD1 (6 bases). V was shortened by 8 bases and J by 4 bases, with 11 bases between the two germline ends. The CDR3 runs to 12 residues. Germline CDR1 and CDR2: MNHEY and SVGEGT. The CDR3, as DNA: TGTGCCAGCCGTACAGGGAGCACTGAAGCTTTCTTT. Its translation: CASRTGSTEAFF.

The genes are TRBV7-8 and TRBJ1-5, with D unclear. CDR3 size: 12 residues. V shed 3 bases and J shed 11 bases, with 11 bases lying between them. Germline values: CDR1 SGHVS, CDR2 FQNEAQ. The CDR3 here is CASSFSGKTQHF. The CDR3, as DNA: TGTGCCAGCAGCTTCTCAGGCAAGACCCAGCATTTT.

This clonotype was seen ten or more times. The chain links TRBV5-1 to TRBJ2-5; 9 nucleotides align to TRBD1. The germline CDR1 and CDR2 sequences are SGHRS and YFSETQ. The CDR3 loop spans 18 amino acids. V lost 4 bases, J lost 4 bases, and 17 bases stayed unmatched. As DNA, the CDR3 is TGCGCCAGCAGCCCCTCAATCTCCGGGACAGGGTTCGGAGAGACCCAGTACTTC. Protein sequence: CASSPSISGTGFGETQYF.

Many counts were recorded for this clonotype. The germline gene is not matched at one end of the junction; a read error may be the cause. The chain links TRBV20-1 to TRBJ2-3; 7 nucleotides align to TRBD1. The germline CDR1 and CDR2 sequences are DFQATT and SNEGSKA (reference sequence). The CDR3 covers 15 residues. The CDR3 here is CSTRNRQGDTDTQYF. CDR3 in DNA: TGCAGTACTAGAAATCGACAGGGCGACACAGATACGCAGTATTTT.

There are many counts of this clonotype. The chain combines TRBV5-1 with TRBJ1-4; unclear D gene. The V gene's germline CDR1 is SGHRS and CDR2 YFSETQ. The CDR3 is 19 residues long. V lost 4 bases and J 3 bases, leaving 25 bases between the germline ends. The CDR3 loop reads CASSGRWRRIGEANEKLFF. CDR3 in DNA: TGCGCCAGCAGCGGCCGGTGGAGGCGGATTGGCGAGGCTAATGAAAAACTGTTTTTT.

There are many counts of this clonotype. V is TRBV20-1 and J is TRBJ2-1, with 9 nucleotides matching TRBD2. CDR3 length equals 13 residues. CDR1 DFQATT and CDR2 SNEGSKA come from the germline V gene (reference sequence). J lost 7 bases, V lost 2 bases, and 3 bases had no gene match. This chain's CDR3 is CSARRLAGNEQFF. The DNA for the CDR3 is TGCAGTGCTAGAAGGCTAGCGGGGAATGAGCAGTTCTTC.

The sample holds many counts of this clonotype. CDR3 protein: CSARSDRGEKLFF. As DNA, the CDR3 is TGCAGTGCTAGATCCGACAGGGGGGAAAAACTGTTTTTT. The chain combines TRBV20-1 with TRBJ1-4, with TRBD1 matching over 9 bases. After removal of 2 bases from V and 8 bases from J, the junction contained 3 bases not matched to a gene. Germline lookup yields CDR1 DFQATT and CDR2 SNEGSKA (reference sequence). CDR3 length: 13 residues.

At least ten counts were recorded for this clonotype. The chain combines TRBV29-1 with TRBJ1-1, with unresolved D. Germline V gene sequence: CDR1 SQVTM, CDR2 ANQGSEA. Deletions cut 6 bases from V and 1 base from J, with 15 bases between. CDR3 length: 14 amino acids. The CDR3 loop reads CSVRNGLGNTEAFF. CDR3 nucleotide sequence: TGCAGCGTCCGTAACGGGCTGGGGAACACTGAAGCTTTCTTT.

This clonotype is termed medium-sized. The chain employs TRBV20-1 and TRBJ2-3; 8 nucleotides match TRBD2. The V gene's germline CDR1 is DFQATT and CDR2 SNEGSKA (reference sequence). J was trimmed by 0 bases and V by 1 base; bases with no gene match: 15. The length of the CDR3 is 19 residues. The DNA for the CDR3 is TGCAGTGCTAGAGGGGTAATCGGGGGGGGACTGCTTAGCACAGATACGCAGTATTTT. Residues: CSARGVIGGGLLSTDTQYF.

This clonotype has a count of ten or more. The chain couples TRBV20-1 to TRBJ1-5; D may be TRBD1 (6 bases). CDR3 size: 14 residues. CDR1 DFQATT and CDR2 SNEGSKA come from the germline V gene (reference sequence). V dropped 2 bases and J dropped 5 bases, with 13 bases sitting between them. The CDR3 DNA follows: TGCAGTGCTAGATGGGGGCCAGCCCATCAGCCCCAGCATTTT. Encoded protein: CSARWGPAHQPQHF.

The sample holds many counts of this clonotype. The chain joins TRBV24-1 to TRBJ2-1; the match to TRBD1 covers 8 bases. The CDR3 is 17 residues long. V trimming: 4 bases; J trimming: 8 bases; junction bases outside the gene matches: 15. Looked up from germline, CDR1 is KGHDR and CDR2 is SFDVKD. CDR3 DNA sequence: TGTGCCACCAGTGACATGATGACAGGGGCGGGCCGGGATGAGCAGTTCTTC. It specifies CATSDMMTGAGRDEQFF.

This clonotype has at least ten counts. The chain uses TRBV5-1 and TRBJ2-1; a possible D gene is TRBD2 (6 bases). Germline V lookup: CDR1 SGHRS, CDR2 YFSETQ. The CDR3 loop spans 16 amino acids. V was clipped by 4 bases and J by 6 bases, with 20 bases between them. The CDR3 nucleotides read TGCGCCAGCAGCGGGGACCCCTCCATAGCGGTCAATGAGCAGTTCTTC. Its protein product is CASSGDPSIAVNEQFF.

Details on this clonotype: It is unclear where the CDR3 begins or ends on the DNA, so no DNA is shown, and the CDR3 is as TCRdb lists it. CDR3 region: CASSFYICSARVFLSGANVLTF. The genes are TRBV5-1 and TRBJ2-6; the D call of TRBD2 is as the table states it, not checked on the DNA. The germline gives CDR1 SGHRS, CDR2 YFSETQ. The CDR3 comprises 22 residues, both ends counted.

By proportion, this clonotype is medium-sized. This chain links TRBV20-1 with TRBJ2-1, with a possible D match to TRBD2 (6 bases). The CDR3 length is 14 residues. The V end lost 5 bases, the J end lost 13 bases, and 24 bases lay between the germline ends. The germline CDR1 and CDR2 sequences are DFQATT and SNEGSKA (reference sequence). CDR3 amino acids: CSALERSSGGAQFF. The CDR3 region has the DNA TGCAGTGCTCTAGAAAGGAGTAGCGGCGGGGCCCAGTTCTTC.

Ten or more counts support this clonotype. V and J are TRBV12-3 or TRBV12-4 and TRBJ1-4; maybe TRBD1 (6 bases). Trimming took 8 bases from V and 2 from J, leaving 15 bases between them. CDR3 length equals 15 residues. CDR3 sequence reads: CASLPRGLTNEKLFF. In nucleotides, the CDR3 is TGTGCCAGCCTGCCGCGGGGGCTCACTAATGAAAAACTGTTTTTT.

Ten or more counts support this clonotype. The V and J genes are TRBV25-1 and TRBJ2-1; 9 bases line up with TRBD2. The CDR3 runs to 18 residues. After removal of 1 base from V and 3 bases from J, the junction contained 10 bases not matched to a gene. Germline V gives CDR1 MGHDK, CDR2 SYGVNS. CDR3 in amino acids: CASSEFSGRTHRYNEQFF. CDR3 DNA sequence: TGTGCCAGCAGTGAATTCAGCGGGAGGACCCACCGCTACAATGAGCAGTTCTTC.

This clonotype was detected ten times or more. J is TRBJ2-5 and V is TRBV20-1, with D unclear. The V end lost 0 bases, the J end lost 2 bases, and 10 bases lay between the germline ends. The CDR3 has 14 amino acids. Germline V gene lookup returns CDR1 DFQATT and CDR2 SNEGSKA (reference sequence). The CDR3 nucleotides are TGCAGTGCTAGAGATTTGGGTATACAAGAGACCCAGTACTTC. This encodes CSARDLGIQETQYF.

There are many counts of this clonotype. J is TRBJ1-5 and V is TRBV6-2 or TRBV6-3; TRBD1 agrees at 7 bases. V shed 6 bases, J shed 4 bases, and the junction held 12 bases outside the gene matches. The CDR3 runs 16 residues. From germline, CDR1 is MNHEY and CDR2 SVGEGT. This chain's CDR3 is CASRPTKGASNQPQHF. In DNA, the CDR3 is TGTGCCAGCAGACCCACGAAGGGGGCGAGTAATCAGCCCCAGCATTTT.

This clonotype came up many times. The chain uses TRBV5-1 and TRBJ2-2; unclear D gene. CDR1 is SGHRS, CDR2 YFSETQ, per germline. The CDR3 spans 12 residues. V lost 4 bases to trimming and J lost 6 bases, with 7 bases between them. The CDR3 protein is CASSQGSGELFF. The DNA of the CDR3 is TGCGCCAGCAGCCAAGGTTCCGGGGAGCTGTTTTTT.

This clonotype was counted ten times or more. This sequence joins TRBV29-1 and TRBJ2-3; the match to TRBD2 covers 9 bases. CDR1 SQVTM and CDR2 ANQGSEA come from the germline V gene. The junction had 7 bases not matched to a gene; V was cut back by 3 bases and J by 6 bases. This CDR3 region has 14 residues. CDR3 bases: TGCAGCGTTGACGCGGGAGGGCGTAGCGATACGCAGTATTTT. Its translation: CSVDAGGRSDTQYF.

The sample holds a few counts of this clonotype. The genes are TRBV19 and TRBJ2-6; D gene ambiguous. Trimming took off 4 bases at V and 4 bases at J, with 5 bases between the two ends. The length of the CDR3 is 13 residues. The germline V gene encodes CDR1 LNHDA and CDR2 SQIVND (reference sequence). The CDR3 loop reads CASSTEGANVLTF. The CDR3 DNA is TGTGCCAGTAGTACCGAAGGGGCCAACGTCCTGACTTTC.

As regards this clonotype: A much bigger clone sits one base away, suggesting this may be a read error. The V call is TRBV29-1, the J call TRBJ1-2; 9 bases are shared with TRBD1. The germline V gene encodes CDR1 SQVTM and CDR2 ANQGSEA. The CDR3 covers 13 residues. J was trimmed by 6 bases and V by 4 bases; bases with no gene match: 6. The CDR3: CSVVTGDRDGYTF. For the CDR3, the DNA is TGCAGCGTTGTAACAGGGGACAGGGATGGCTACACCTTC.

This clonotype is termed medium-sized. The V and J genes are TRBV5-1 and TRBJ2-7; TRBD1 agrees at 9 bases. Germline V gene lookup returns CDR1 SGHRS and CDR2 YFSETQ. This CDR3 has 13 amino acids. V trimming: 8 bases; J trimming: 6 bases; junction bases outside the gene matches: 9. For the CDR3, the DNA is TGCGCCAGTCCGGGACAGGGTGGTGGCGAGCAGTACTTC. As protein: CASPGQGGGEQYF.

This clonotype showed up many times. The genes are TRBV7-8 and TRBJ1-3, with TRBD1 matching over 7 bases. V was pared by 1 base and J by 2 bases, with 5 bases of the junction left unmatched. CDR1 and CDR2 from the germline V gene are SGHVS and FQNEAQ. This CDR3 is 16 amino acids long. The CDR3 here is CASSLVTGAAGNTIYF. CDR3 coding DNA: TGTGCCAGCAGCTTAGTTACAGGGGCAGCTGGAAACACCATATATTTT. Combining the CDR3 with reference TRBV7-8 and TRBJ1-3 gives the whole variable domain GAGVSQSPRYKVAKRGQDVALRCDPISGHVSLFWYQQALGQGPEFLTYFQNEAQLDKSGLPSDRFFAERPEGSVSTLKIQRTQQEDSAVYLCASSLVTGAAGNTIYFGEGSWLTVV.

Concerning this clonotype itself: Mismatch with germline at one junction end may stem from a read error. This sequence joins TRBV19 and TRBJ1-5; 9 bases line up with TRBD1. The CDR3 consists of 18 residues. CDR1 and CDR2 (germline): LNHDA, SQIVND (reference sequence). The CDR3 DNA reads TGTGCCAGTAGTACCGGACAGGGGAAGGGATATAGCAATCAGCACCAGCATTTT. This sequence encodes CASSTGQGKGYSNQHQHF.